Described below is a single TCR beta chain sequence and its context. This specimen comes from a study of blood T cell repertoires in COVID-19. Looking at the study overall: Sites in the United States, Italy and Spain provided acute and convalescent COVID-19 samples.

This CDR3 region has 15 residues. V shed 5 bases and J shed 6 bases, with 19 bases lying between them. Germline CDR1 reads SGHVS; CDR2 reads FQNEAQ. Original data processing: For nucleated cells, counts were estimated from reference gene primer amplification. Measured with immunoSEQ multiplex PCR; TCRdb has only the in-frame clones, and not every one. The V and J calls and clone size come from that table; D and trimming were worked out from the DNA. Of approximately 150,000 clones in the sample, approximately 86% were seen once. The receptor was isolated from a woman aged 50 to 60 with acute or convalescent COVID-19. Sequencing was carried out using peripheral blood. The chain joins TRBV7-8 to TRBJ1-1; possible D gene TRBD1, 5 bases. The CDR3 loop reads CASSPLGGRSAEAFF. The CDR3 nucleotides read TGTGCCAGCAGCCCTTTGGGGGGTAGAAGCGCTGAAGCTTTCTTT.